A selection of T cell receptor beta chains follows, all from one sample in a study of T cells in localized non-small cell lung cancer. Assay used: immunoSEQ multiplex PCR; TCRdb lists only in-frame clones, some missing. The profile shows under 30,000 clones, roughly 90% of them singletons. Sample: peripheral blood, taken before any cancer treatment. These receptors were taken from an older female donor with stage I lung adenocarcinoma. CDR3s include the opening cysteine and the closing phenylalanine or tryptophan. D genes are given only for firm matches.

CDR3 protein,CDR3 DNA,V gene,D gene,J gene
CASSSAGYFSYEQYF,TGTGCCAGCTCATCAGCCGGGTACTTCTCCTACGAGCAGTACTTC,TRBV18,.,TRBJ2-7
CASSVAPGDTDTQYF,TGTGCCAGCAGCGTAGCCCCCGGGGATACAGATACGCAGTATTTT,TRBV9,.,TRBJ2-3
CASSPPGKADTQYF,TGTGCCAGCTCACCACCGGGTAAGGCAGATACGCAGTATTTT,TRBV18,.,TRBJ2-3
CASSGYLGADGNTIYF,TGTGCCAGCAGCGGCTACCTGGGGGCTGATGGAAACACCATATATTTT,TRBV5-6,.,TRBJ1-3
CASSIDREGTIYF,TGTGCCAGTAGTATAGACAGGGAGGGGACCATATATTTT,TRBV19,.,TRBJ1-3
CASSLDGTSGNEQFF,TGCGCCAGCAGCTTGGACGGGACTAGCGGCAATGAGCAGTTCTTC,TRBV5-1,TRBD2,TRBJ2-1
CASSLGPEQYF,TGTGCCAGCAGTCTAGGGCCCGAGCAGTACTTC,TRBV6-6,.,TRBJ2-7
CASSLGGDQPQHF,TGTGCCAGCAGCTTAGGAGGTGATCAGCCCCAGCATTTT,TRBV7-2,.,TRBJ1-5
CASSPTGGRNQPQHF,TGTGCCAGCAGCCCCACAGGGGGCAGGAATCAGCCCCAGCATTTT,TRBV5-4,TRBD1,TRBJ1-5
CASSGSYNEQFF,TGTGCCAGCAGTGGTTCCTACAATGAGCAGTTCTTC,TRBV25-1,.,TRBJ2-1
CAWSVSYGYTF,TGTGCCTGGAGTGTCTCCTATGGCTACACCTTC,TRBV30,.,TRBJ1-2
CAISLLGTEAFF,TGTGCCATCAGTCTTCTGGGTACTGAAGCTTTCTTT,TRBV10-3,.,TRBJ1-1
CASSPTANRGNEQYF,TGTGCCAGCAGTCCAACAGCCAACAGGGGAAACGAGCAGTACTTC,TRBV28,TRBD1,TRBJ2-7
CATTAGGYNSPLHF,TGTGCCACCACAGCCGGGGGATATAATTCACCCCTCCACTTT,TRBV6-1,.,TRBJ1-6
CAWSVRTGGNSGELFF,TGTGCCTGGAGTGTAAGGACAGGGGGCAATAGCGGGGAGCTGTTTTTT,TRBV30,TRBD1,TRBJ2-2
CASSTPPGQGAETQYF,TGTGCCAGCAGCACACCACCGGGACAGGGGGCAGAGACCCAGTACTTC,TRBV7-9,TRBD1,TRBJ2-5
CAWSNQETQYF,TGTGCCTGGAGCAACCAAGAGACCCAGTACTTC,TRBV30,.,TRBJ2-5
CASSPETNYGYTF,TGTGCCAGCTCACCAGAGACTAACTATGGCTACACCTTC,TRBV18,.,TRBJ1-2
CAWNIGTGDTEAFF,TGTGCCTGGAATATTGGGACAGGGGATACTGAAGCTTTCTTT,TRBV30,TRBD1,TRBJ1-1